The 15 T cell receptor beta chains below all came from one sample that was sequenced in a study of cytomegalovirus exposure and HLA in healthy donors (dated by TCRdb to the late 2010s). Receptors were amplified or captured by the immunoSEQ multiplex PCR assay. For the multiplex PCR, a mixture combining 60 forward primers for TCR Vbeta segments and 13 reverse primers for TCR Jbeta segments was used. The table was pulled from immuneACCESS by TCRdb, which kept in-frame rearrangements only. Such tables lose some clones; where checked, under half of the loss comes from unresolved V genes, and the rest has no known cause. The sample includes about 50,000 clones, with around three quarters observed a single time. The top ten clonotypes cover more than 6.5% of the sample. The sequenced sample consisted of PBMCs. The receptors shown here come from a young man in good health and CMV-seropositive.

The chain employs TRBV18 and TRBJ2-1, with no clear D. The CDR3 is 16 amino acids. Germline assignment: CDR1 KGHSH and CDR2 LQKENI. Between the trimmed V and J ends, which lost 3 bases and 1 base, there was a span of 13 bases. In DNA form, the CDR3 reads TGTGCCAGCTCACCCCAATCCGGTGTATCCTACAATGAGCAGTTCTTC. It specifies CASSPQSGVSYNEQFF.

The CDR3 reads CASSPLDRASHVEAFF. The DNA of the CDR3 is TGTGCCAGCAGCCCCTTGGACAGGGCATCCCACGTTGAAGCTTTCTTT. The V and J genes are TRBV5-8 and TRBJ1-1, with 8 bases lining up with TRBD1. V lost 4 bases, J lost 7 bases, and 15 bases stayed unmatched. CDR3 size: 16 residues. CDR1 and CDR2 from the germline V gene are SGHTS and YDEGEE.

V and J are TRBV4-2 and TRBJ2-3; D is unresolved. The CDR3 is made up of 12 amino acids. The germline V gene has CDR1 LGHNA and CDR2 YNFKEQ. V gave up 1 base and J gave up 6 bases, with 5 bases separating them. The CDR3 region has the DNA TGTGCCAGCAGCCAAGTTTCGGATACGCAGTATTTT. Protein sequence: CASSQVSDTQYF.

This clone was seen more than once but under ten times. V gene TRBV4-1 combines with J gene TRBJ2-4; D is ambiguous. Per the germline V gene, CDR1 is MGHRA and CDR2 is YSYEKL. V dropped 2 bases and J dropped 0 bases, with 11 bases sitting between them. The CDR3 is made up of 16 amino acids. DNA for the CDR3: TGCGCCAGCAGCCAAACCCCGGTCCTAGCCAAAAACATTCAGTACTTC. This sequence encodes CASSQTPVLAKNIQYF.

For the CDR3, the DNA is TGTGCCAGCAGCTCCTCCGAGGGAGCGTACAATGAGCAGTTCTTC. Amino acids: CASSSSEGAYNEQFF. The chain recombines TRBV7-9 with TRBJ2-1, with D perhaps TRBD2 (5 bases). CDR1 and CDR2 from the germline V gene are SEHNR and FQNEAQ (reference sequence). V dropped 4 bases and J dropped 4 bases, with 14 bases sitting between them. This CDR3 has 15 amino acids.

The chain couples TRBV9 to TRBJ2-6; possibly TRBD1 for D (5 bases). Germline V gene lookup returns CDR1 SGDLS and CDR2 YYNGEE. Trimming pared 2 bases from V and 4 bases from J, leaving 16 bases between. This CDR3 comprises 17 residues. The CDR3 protein is CASSVGARAVGANVLTF. The CDR3 DNA is TGTGCCAGCAGCGTTGGGGCTCGAGCTGTCGGGGCCAACGTCCTGACTTTC. Variable domain in full (rest from reference TRBV9 and TRBJ2-6): DSGVTQTPKHLITATGQRVTLRCSPRSGDLSVYWYQQSLDQGLQFLIQYYNGEERAKGNILERFSAQQFPDLHSELNLSSLELGDSALYFCASSVGARAVGANVLTFGAGSRLTVL.

This chain uses TRBV27 with TRBJ1-6; D is unclear. CDR1 and CDR2 (germline): MNHEY, SMNVEV (reference sequence). V lost 4 bases and J 14 bases, leaving 9 bases between the germline ends. CDR3 length equals 11 residues. The CDR3 sequence is CASSSWGALHF. DNA of the CDR3: TGTGCCAGCAGTTCTTGGGGAGCCCTCCACTTT.

This clone was picked up a small number of times. The chain is built from TRBV27 and TRBJ1-1, with 8 bases aligning to TRBD1. CDR1 MNHEY and CDR2 SMNVEV come from the germline V gene (reference sequence). With 8 bases clipped from V and 1 base from J, the junction kept 3 bases outside the gene matches. The CDR3 covers 13 residues. CDR3 region: CASLGQGNTEAFF. For the CDR3, the DNA is TGTGCCAGCCTCGGACAGGGGAACACTGAAGCTTTCTTT.

V gene TRBV19 combines with J gene TRBJ1-6, with D perhaps matching TRBD1 (5 bases). Germline CDR1 reads LNHDA; CDR2 reads SQIVND (reference sequence). V lost 10 bases, J lost 5 bases, and 18 bases lay in between. The CDR3 totals 15 residues. The CDR3 nucleotides read TGTGCCACTCGTCCCCTGCCAGGGAATAATTCACCCCTCCACTTT. Encoded protein: CATRPLPGNNSPLHF.

This sequence joins TRBV9 and TRBJ1-1; D is ambiguous. Between the trimmed V and J ends, which lost 0 bases and 6 bases, there was a span of 12 bases. Germline V gives CDR1 SGDLS, CDR2 YYNGEE. This CDR3 contains 14 residues. CDR3 sequence: CASSVVPSRAEAFF. DNA for the CDR3: TGTGCCAGCAGCGTAGTTCCGAGTAGAGCTGAAGCTTTCTTT.

The chain uses TRBV5-1 and TRBJ2-2; D perhaps matches TRBD1 (6 bases). Germline lookup yields CDR1 SGHRS and CDR2 YFSETQ. Deletions cut 3 bases from V and 4 bases from J, with 13 bases between. The CDR3 loop spans 15 amino acids. The CDR3: CASSSQTGTTGELFF. The CDR3 coding sequence is TGCGCCAGCAGCTCCCAGACAGGTACCACCGGGGAGCTGTTTTTT.

V usage is TRBV5-1 and J usage is TRBJ1-4; D gene uncertain. The CDR3 sequence is 12 residues long. Germline V lookup: CDR1 SGHRS, CDR2 YFSETQ. The V and J ends lost 2 bases and 4 bases respectively, with 3 bases between them. The CDR3 nucleotides are TGCGCCAGCAGCTTCAGTAATGAAAAACTGTTTTTT. Its protein product is CASSFSNEKLFF.

The chain has TRBV6-1 and TRBJ1-2, with 8 bases fitting TRBD1. The CDR3 covers 13 residues. Trimming at V came to 4 bases and at J to 5 bases, leaving 3 bases not matched to a gene. Per germline, CDR1 MNHNS and CDR2 SASEGT. The CDR3 DNA reads as TGTGCCAGCAGTGTGACAGGGGAGTATGGCTACACCTTC. This codes for CASSVTGEYGYTF.

The rearrangement links TRBV9 to TRBJ1-6; maybe TRBD1 (6 bases). Germline V gene lookup returns CDR1 SGDLS and CDR2 YYNGEE. V gave up 3 bases and J gave up 5 bases, with 12 bases separating them. The CDR3 length is 15 residues. CDR3 DNA sequence: TGTGCCAGCAGCGCTACAGGGTGGGATAATTCACCCCTCCACTTT. As protein: CASSATGWDNSPLHF.

The chain combines TRBV6-1 with TRBJ2-5, with TRBD2 matching 9 bases. Germline loops: CDR1 MNHNS, CDR2 SASEGT. V lost 9 bases to trimming and J lost 3 bases; unmatched junction nucleotides: 8. CDR3 length: 14 residues. The CDR3 DNA follows: TGTGCCAGTACCTTAGCGGGGGCAAAAGAGACCCAGTACTTC. Its protein is CASTLAGAKETQYF.